These T cell receptor beta chains were read from a single sample in a study of blood T cell repertoires in COVID-19. This table comes from immunoSEQ multiplex PCR, and its TCRdb copy is limited to in-frame clones, with some not included. The sample yields 220,000 or so clones, approximately 81% seen once. Sequencing was done on a sample of peripheral blood. The receptor set was obtained from a woman older than 75 with acute or convalescent COVID-19. Both conserved end residues are part of each CDR3. Fields, in order: J gene, clone size, D gene, V gene, CDR3 DNA, CDR3 protein. D genes are given only for firm matches. Clone size is shown for a subset of rows, as once, few, many or a class of expanded clone.

TRBJ2-1 | NA | NA | TRBV24-1 | TGTGCCACCAGTGTCCAGGGATCCTACAATGAGCAGTTCTTC | CATSVQGSYNEQFF
TRBJ2-4 | NA | TRBD1 | TRBV19 | TGTGCCAGTAAGGCGACAGGGGGCCAAAACATTCAGTACTTC | CASKATGGQNIQYF
TRBJ1-2 | NA | NA | TRBV24-1 | TGTGCCACCAGTGATCACAGGGTTGGCTACACCTTC | CATSDHRVGYTF
TRBJ1-4 | NA | NA | TRBV5-4 | TGTGCCAGCAGCCTGAGGGGGGGCAATGAAAAACTGTTTTTT | CASSLRGGNEKLFF
TRBJ1-1 | few | NA | TRBV7-9 | TGTGCCAGCAGCTTATACGGGGGGAACACTGAAGCTTTCTTT | CASSLYGGNTEAFF
TRBJ1-2 | NA | TRBD1 | TRBV6-6 | TGTGCCAGCAGATTACAGGGGAGTGGCTACACCTTC | CASRLQGSGYTF
TRBJ2-7 | NA | TRBD1 | TRBV19 | TGTGCCAGTAGTATAGACGGGATATTCGGGACAGAAGCCTACGAGCAGTACTTC | CASSIDGIFGTEAYEQYF
TRBJ1-1 | NA | NA | TRBV30 | TGTGCCTGGAGTGTCTCCGCTGAAGCTTTCTTT | CAWSVSAEAFF
TRBJ2-1 | NA | TRBD2 | TRBV18 | TGTGCCAGCTCACTTACGGGGGGGCGAGGCAATGAGCAGTTCTTC | CASSLTGGRGNEQFF
TRBJ1-2 | NA | NA | TRBV3-1/TRBV3-2 | TGTGCCAGCAGCCAGGTGGCTGGGGCGAATACTAACTATGGCTACACCTTC | CASSQVAGANTNYGYTF
TRBJ2-3 | NA | NA | TRBV3-1/TRBV3-2 | TGTGCCAGCAGCCAACATCTTATAGCTGGACACACAGATACGCAGTATTTT | CASSQHLIAGHTDTQYF
TRBJ2-7 | NA | NA | TRBV14 | TGTGCCAGCAGCCAAGCCTTCTCCGAGCAGTACTTC | CASSQAFSEQYF
TRBJ2-3 | NA | TRBD2 | TRBV7-2 | TGTGCCAGCAGCTTATCGCGGCTAGCGGACACAGATACGCAGTATTTT | CASSLSRLADTDTQYF
TRBJ1-1 | NA | NA | TRBV25-1 | TGTGCCAGCAGTGAATGGCCACAGAGGAACACTGAAGCTTTCTTT | CASSEWPQRNTEAFF
TRBJ2-7 | NA | TRBD1 | TRBV19 | TGTGCCAGTAGGTCTTTGGGACAGTCCTACGAGCAGTACTTC | CASRSLGQSYEQYF
TRBJ1-3 | NA | TRBD1 | TRBV30 | TGTGCCTGGAGTGTACGGTCGACAGGGGTTCAAAACACCATATATTTT | CAWSVRSTGVQNTIYF
TRBJ1-1 | NA | NA | TRBV27 | TGTGCCAGCAGTTTAATCTCCAGCAGAGGGTTACTTGGAGCTTTCTTT | CASSLISSRGLLGAFF
TRBJ1-5 | few | NA | TRBV15 | TGTGCCACCAGCAGAGATGGTAGGAGGAATCAGCCCCAGCATTTT | CATSRDGRRNQPQHF
TRBJ2-6 | NA | NA | TRBV7-3 | TGTGCCAGCAGCCCCCGGGGGAGGCGGGCTAGCTCTGGGGCCAACGTCCTGACTTTC | CASSPRGRRASSGANVLTF
TRBJ2-7 | NA | TRBD2 | TRBV15 | TGTGCCACCAGCAGAGAAGCGGGGGGGCTGGACGAGCAGTACTTC | CATSREAGGLDEQYF
TRBJ1-1 | NA | NA | TRBV5-1 | TGCGCCAGCTTCCGGGAGGCTATGAACACTGAAGCTTTCTTT | CASFREAMNTEAFF
TRBJ1-2 | NA | TRBD1 | TRBV11-2 | TGTGCCAGCAGCCCAACAGGGGGCGGCAACTATGGCTACACCTTC | CASSPTGGGNYGYTF
TRBJ1-6 | NA | NA | TRBV25-1 | TGTGCCAGCAGTGACCCCCGACAGTACTCGGATTCACCCCTCCACTTT | CASSDPRQYSDSPLHF
TRBJ2-5 | few | NA | TRBV6-5 | TGTGCCAGCAGTACAGGGTTTGGGCACCAAGAGACCCAGTACTTC | CASSTGFGHQETQYF
TRBJ1-4 | few | NA | TRBV10-3 | TGTGCCATCAGTGACAGGGTTAATGAAAAACTGTTTTTT | CAISDRVNEKLFF
TRBJ1-1 | NA | TRBD1 | TRBV27 | TGTGCCAGCTACGTACAGGGGCCGAACACTGAAGCTTTCTTT | CASYVQGPNTEAFF
TRBJ1-1 | NA | NA | TRBV7-9 | TGTGCCAGCAGCTTGGGGGGTGGCAGGGAAGCTTTCTTT | CASSLGGGREAFF
TRBJ1-6 | NA | NA | TRBV6-2/TRBV6-3 | TGTGCCAGCAGCGGCTATCTTCGGGATTCACCCCTCCACTTT | CASSGYLRDSPLHF
TRBJ2-3 | NA | TRBD2 | TRBV19 | TGTGCCAGTAGACTCAGTAGCGGGGGCCGGCCAGATACGCAGTATTTT | CASRLSSGGRPDTQYF
TRBJ1-1 | NA | TRBD1 | TRBV27 | TGTGCCAGCAGCCGAACAGGGGGTGAAGCTTTCTTT | CASSRTGGEAFF
TRBJ1-6 | NA | TRBD1 | TRBV3-1/TRBV3-2 | TGTGCCAGCAGCCGCTCAGGGGGCGAGGTGTCCCACTTT | CASSRSGGEVSHF
TRBJ2-1 | few | NA | TRBV5-5 | TGTGCCAGCAGCTTCGGACTAAGACAGAACAATGAGCAGTTCTTC | CASSFGLRQNNEQFF
TRBJ1-1 | NA | TRBD1 | TRBV19 | TGTGCCAGTAGTATAAATGGGGGACAGGGATCTGAAGCTTTCTTT | CASSINGGQGSEAFF
TRBJ1-2 | once | NA | TRBV4-1 | TGCGCCAGCAGCCAAAGGTGGGGGCAGGTTTGGCGCTACACCTTC | CASSQRWGQVWRYTF
TRBJ2-7 | NA | NA | TRBV11-3 | TGTGCCAGCAGCCCCCGGAGCGGCCCGTCTTTCGAGCAGTACTTC | CASSPRSGPSFEQYF
TRBJ2-3 | NA | TRBD2 | TRBV24-1 | TGTGCCACCAGTGGTCGACTAGCGGGGGGGCCCTCCGGCACAGATACGCAGTATTTT | CATSGRLAGGPSGTDTQYF
TRBJ1-2 | NA | NA | TRBV5-1 | TGCGCCAGCAGCTTGAACGCAGGGATGGACTATGGCTACACCTTC | CASSLNAGMDYGYTF
TRBJ1-5 | NA | NA | TRBV6-2/TRBV6-3 | TGTGCCAGCAGTTTGGGCAGGGGCGTGTATAGCAATCAGCCCCAGCATTTT | CASSLGRGVYSNQPQHF
TRBJ1-6 | NA | NA | TRBV4-1 | TGCGCCAGCAGCCAAGATTGGCGGGGGAGCTCCTATAATTCACCCCTCCACTTT | CASSQDWRGSSYNSPLHF
TRBJ1-1 | NA | NA | TRBV28 | TGTGCCAGCAGTTTTCAGTTCACTGAAGCTTTCTTT | CASSFQFTEAFF
TRBJ1-4 | NA | NA | TRBV5-8 | TGTGCCAGCAGCTCCCTCCGGAACAGGCTTAATGAAAAACTGTTTTTT | CASSSLRNRLNEKLFF
TRBJ2-7 | NA | NA | TRBV5-4 | TGTGCCAGCAGCTTAGGAGGGGTCGTCTACGAGCAGTACTTC | CASSLGGVVYEQYF
TRBJ2-7 | NA | TRBD1 | TRBV30 | TGTGCCTGGAGTGCAAGGGACAGGGACTACGAGCAGTACTTC | CAWSARDRDYEQYF